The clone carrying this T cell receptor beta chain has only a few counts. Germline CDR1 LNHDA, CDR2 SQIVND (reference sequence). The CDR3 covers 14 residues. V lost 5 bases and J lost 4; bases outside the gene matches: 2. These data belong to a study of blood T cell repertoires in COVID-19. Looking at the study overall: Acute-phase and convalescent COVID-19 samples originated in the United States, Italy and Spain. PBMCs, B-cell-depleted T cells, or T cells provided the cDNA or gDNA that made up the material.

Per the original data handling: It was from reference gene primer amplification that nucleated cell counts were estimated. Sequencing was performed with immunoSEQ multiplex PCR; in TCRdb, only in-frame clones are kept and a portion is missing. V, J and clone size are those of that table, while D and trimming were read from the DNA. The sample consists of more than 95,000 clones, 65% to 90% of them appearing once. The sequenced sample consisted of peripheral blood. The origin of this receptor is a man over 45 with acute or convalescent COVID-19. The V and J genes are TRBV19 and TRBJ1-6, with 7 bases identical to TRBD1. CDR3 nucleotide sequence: TGTGCCAGTAGTGTGGGACAGTATAATTCACCCCTCCACTTT. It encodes CASSVGQYNSPLHF.